Listed here are 29 T cell receptor beta chains from one sample, sequenced in a study of T-cell memory formation after mild COVID-19. TCRdb re-derived calls from the 5' RACE reads in MiXCR, one entry per CDR3 protein. The table records about 360,000 distinct CDR3 sequences, around 14% of them present only once. The specimen was PBMCs or a T cell subset sorted from them (not recorded which). Every receptor here comes from a man aged 18 to 29 who had mild COVID-19 (a few samples of this study predate the infection). Cell type and time point are not known.

V usage is TRBV19 and J usage is TRBJ1-5, with D possibly TRBD1 on 5 matching bases. V lost 3 bases, J lost 6 bases, and 15 bases lay in between. CDR1 LNHDA and CDR2 SQIVND come from the germline V gene (reference sequence). The CDR3 loop spans 15 amino acids. The CDR3 protein is CASSIPLHGGQPQHF. The CDR3 coding sequence is TGTGCCAGTAGTATCCCCCTTCATGGGGGTCAGCCCCAGCATTTT.

This clonotype was seen more than once but under ten times. J is TRBJ2-2 and V is TRBV4-1; perhaps TRBD1 as D (6 bases). V was cut by 0 bases and J by 4 bases, with 12 bases left in between. Germline CDR1 reads MGHRA; CDR2 reads YSYEKL. This CDR3 comprises 16 residues. CDR3 amino acids: CASSQEGQPLTGELFF. Here the CDR3 DNA reads TGCGCCAGCAGCCAAGAAGGACAGCCACTCACCGGGGAGCTGTTTTTT.

The chain has TRBV4-1 and TRBJ1-2, with 10 positions matching TRBD1. The CDR3 runs 16 residues. From germline, CDR1 is MGHRA and CDR2 YSYEKL. The J segment lost 6 bases and the V segment lost 0 bases, leaving 7 bases of the junction unmatched. The CDR3 sequence is CASSQEGTGDFNGYTF. The DNA of the CDR3 is TGCGCCAGCAGCCAAGAAGGGACAGGGGATTTTAATGGCTACACCTTC.

The chain joins TRBV3-1 to TRBJ1-1; D is unclear. This CDR3 spans 12 amino acids. Trimming left V 4 bases short and J 8 bases short, with 11 bases between. Germline V gene sequence: CDR1 LGHDT, CDR2 YNNKEL (reference sequence). In DNA form, the CDR3 reads TGTGCCAGCAGCCCAGGTACATCCGAAGCTTTCTTT. Translated: CASSPGTSEAFF.

The table lists this clonotype with a few counts. V usage is TRBV12-3 or TRBV12-4 and J usage is TRBJ2-5; 11 bases are shared with TRBD2. The CDR3 has 15 residues. The trim removed 6 bases at V and 3 bases at J, leaving 6 bases unmatched. DNA for the CDR3: TGTGCCAGCAGGACTAGCGGGGAAGGTGAAGAGACCCAGTACTTC. Protein: CASRTSGEGEETQYF.

This clonotype was picked up a small number of times. The chain joins TRBV7-2 to TRBJ1-1, with D possibly TRBD1 on 5 matching bases. V lost 5 bases to trimming and J lost 3 bases, with 19 bases between them. The CDR3 extends over 16 amino acids. Germline V gives CDR1 SGHTA, CDR2 FQGNSA. CDR3: CASSPLGAGYDTEAFF. The CDR3 nucleotides read TGTGCCAGCAGCCCCCTTGGGGCAGGGTACGACACTGAAGCTTTCTTT.

The rearrangement links TRBV7-2 to TRBJ2-7; no reliable D call. The CDR3 has 15 residues. Germline CDR1 and CDR2: SGHTA and FQGNSA. V lost 4 bases to trimming and J lost 0 bases, with 13 bases between them. The CDR3 protein is CASSCRRVTSYEQYV. CDR3 nucleotide sequence: TGTGCCAGCAGCTGTCGCAGAGTTACCTCCTACGAGCAGTACGTC.

This clonotype was detected a few times. This chain links TRBV9 with TRBJ2-6, with TRBD1 identical over 7 bases. Germline loops: CDR1 SGDLS, CDR2 YYNGEE. This CDR3 has 17 residues. V trimming: 1 base; J trimming: 0 bases; junction bases outside the gene matches: 4. The CDR3 region has the DNA TGTGCCAGCAGCGTATGGACAGGTTACTCTGGGGCCAACGTCCTGACTTTC. Translated, it gives CASSVWTGYSGANVLTF.

This clonotype came up a few times. The V and J genes are TRBV12-3 or TRBV12-4 and TRBJ2-7, with a possible D match to TRBD1 (7 bases). Between the trimmed V and J ends, which lost 6 bases and 5 bases, there was a span of 17 bases. CDR3 length equals 14 residues. For the CDR3, the DNA is TGTGCCAGCAGGGAGGGGGCGCTAGCCCACGAGCAGTACTTC. This sequence encodes CASREGALAHEQYF.

This clonotype was seen repeatedly, ten times or more. The rearrangement links TRBV18 to TRBJ2-3, with 10 bases lining up with TRBD2. The CDR3 has 17 residues. Per the germline V gene, CDR1 is KGHSH and CDR2 is LQKENI. With 0 bases clipped from V and 2 bases from J, the junction kept 5 bases outside the gene matches. The CDR3 coding sequence is TGTGCCAGCTCACCACCGAATAGCGGGGGGTACACAGATACGCAGTATTTT. It codes for CASSPPNSGGYTDTQYF.

The sample holds a few counts of this clonotype. The rearrangement joins TRBV12-3 or TRBV12-4 to TRBJ2-5, with 8 nucleotides matching TRBD2. After removal of 6 bases from V and 2 bases from J, the junction contained 8 bases not matched to a gene. The CDR3 has 15 residues. Here the CDR3 DNA reads TGTGCCAGCAGGATGAGCGGGGGATCTCAAGAGACCCAGTACTTC. Translated, it gives CASRMSGGSQETQYF.

This clonotype was seen many times. This rearrangement joins TRBV7-2 to TRBJ2-5; a weak D match, TRBD1 (6 bases). Germline V gene data show CDR1 as SGHTA and CDR2 as FQGNSA. The CDR3 length is 13 residues. V lost 5 bases and J 5 bases, leaving 12 bases between the germline ends. CDR3 amino acids: CASSVHRAETQYF. For the CDR3, the DNA is TGTGCCAGCAGCGTCCACAGGGCGGAGACCCAGTACTTC.

The CDR3 sequence: CASSQTRNTDTQYF. The CDR3 region has the DNA TGTGCCAGCAGTCAGACTAGGAACACAGATACGCAGTATTTT. This chain joins TRBV27 and TRBJ2-3; D possibly corresponds to TRBD2 (6 bases). V lost 5 bases and J lost 2, with 11 bases in between. The CDR3 covers 14 residues. CDR1 is MNHEY and CDR2 is SMNVEV in the germline V gene (reference sequence).

The rearrangement joins TRBV7-3 to TRBJ1-6, with 7 bases lining up with TRBD1. The CDR3 is 16 residues long. Trimming at V came to 5 bases and at J to 2 bases, leaving 6 bases not matched to a gene. Germline values: CDR1 SGHTA, CDR2 FQGTGA. DNA of the CDR3: TGTGCCAGCAGCAGTCTACAGGGGCCCTATAATTCACCCCTCCACTTT. Encoded protein: CASSSLQGPYNSPLHF.

This clonotype was detected a few times. The chain recombines TRBV4-3 with TRBJ1-2, with 8 bases aligning to TRBD1. The CDR3 consists of 12 residues. Germline assignment: CDR1 LGHNA and CDR2 YSLEER. V gave up 2 bases and J gave up 13 bases; unmatched junction bases: 6. The DNA of the CDR3 is TGCGCCAGCAGCCAAAGGACAGGGAAGTGCACCTTC. Its translation: CASSQRTGKCTF.

This clonotype showed up just a few times. This chain joins TRBV6-6 and TRBJ1-4, with D maybe TRBD1 (6 bases). V dropped 7 bases and J dropped 7 bases, with 16 bases sitting between them. The germline V gene encodes CDR1 MNHNY and CDR2 SVGAGI (reference sequence). The CDR3 consists of 14 residues. The CDR3 DNA reads as TGTGCCAGCACAGGAGGGGGATTGAGTGAAAAACTGTTTTTT. Its translation: CASTGGGLSEKLFF.

This clonotype was picked up many times. The chain recombines TRBV12-3 or TRBV12-4 with TRBJ1-1, with TRBD1 as a possible D gene (5 bases). V was clipped by 2 bases and J by 5 bases, with 12 bases between them. The CDR3 has 14 amino acids. CDR3 residues: CASSLQQGVTEAFF. The CDR3 DNA reads TGTGCCAGCAGTTTACAGCAGGGCGTGACTGAAGCTTTCTTT.

V gene TRBV7-3 combines with J gene TRBJ2-6; TRBD1 might be the D (6 bases). Germline CDR1 and CDR2: SGHTA and FQGTGA. Trimming removed 5 bases at V and 2 bases at J, with 10 bases between. CDR3 length equals 15 residues. The CDR3 here is CASSPGTTGANVLTF. The CDR3, as DNA: TGTGCCAGCAGCCCAGGGACAACTGGGGCCAACGTCCTGACTTTC.

Only a few counts were recorded for this clonotype. The chain links TRBV7-3 to TRBJ2-1; 11 bases are shared with TRBD2. V gave up 2 bases and J gave up 7 bases; unmatched junction bases: 7. The CDR3 contains 16 residues. The germline CDR1 and CDR2 sequences are SGHTA and FQGTGA. The CDR3 protein is CASSLAGLAGGNEQFF. The CDR3, as DNA: TGTGCCAGCAGCTTAGCCGGGCTAGCGGGGGGTAATGAGCAGTTCTTC.

This clonotype appeared a few times. This chain links TRBV7-2 with TRBJ1-1, with 7 bases matching TRBD1. CDR3 length equals 15 residues. The trim removed 6 bases at V and 3 bases at J, leaving 10 bases unmatched. Germline CDR1 reads SGHTA; CDR2 reads FQGNSA. CDR3 region: CASRLPTGRYTEAFF. CDR3 sequence (DNA): TGTGCCAGCAGATTGCCGACAGGGCGCTACACTGAAGCTTTCTTT.

The chain recombines TRBV29-1 with TRBJ1-2; a possible D gene is TRBD1 (5 bases). CDR1 is SQVTM, CDR2 ANQGSEA, per germline. Trimming took off 6 bases at V and 1 base at J, with 9 bases between the two ends. This CDR3 is built from 12 residues. CDR3 DNA: TGCAGCGTCGAAAGGGGTAACTATGGCTACACCTTC. Encoded protein: CSVERGNYGYTF.

The chain employs TRBV20-1 and TRBJ1-5; D perhaps matches TRBD1 (5 bases). The CDR3 contains 14 residues. Trimming stripped 3 bases from V and 1 base from J, with 10 bases between. CDR1 is DFQATT and CDR2 is SNEGSKA in the germline V gene (reference sequence). The CDR3, as DNA: TGCAGTGCTAGGTCGGACATGAGCAATCAGCCCCAGCATTTT. Amino acid sequence: CSARSDMSNQPQHF.

This chain joins TRBV7-9 and TRBJ2-3; no definite D call. The V end lost 4 bases, the J end lost 4 bases, and 12 bases lay between the germline ends. The length of the CDR3 is 14 residues. CDR1 SEHNR and CDR2 FQNEAQ come from the germline V gene (reference sequence). The CDR3 loop is CASSSPARADTQYF. CDR3 coding DNA: TGTGCCAGCAGCTCCCCGGCTAGGGCAGATACGCAGTATTTT.

This clonotype has more than one count but fewer than ten. The J gene is TRBJ2-5, the V gene TRBV4-3; TRBD2 aligns across 10 bases. CDR3 length equals 18 residues. After removal of 3 bases from V and 0 bases from J, the junction contained 10 bases not matched to a gene. Germline CDR1 reads LGHNA; CDR2 reads YSLEER. CDR3: CASSQLAGTSANQETQYF. DNA of the CDR3: TGCGCCAGCAGCCAGCTAGCGGGGACTAGCGCGAACCAAGAGACCCAGTACTTC.

The chain combines TRBV10-2 with TRBJ2-5; TRBD2 agrees at 7 bases. The trim removed 9 bases at V and 4 bases at J, leaving 8 bases unmatched. This CDR3 is built from 13 residues. CDR1 and CDR2 from the germline V gene are WSHSY and SAAADI. The CDR3 sequence: CASKASGAETQYF. The CDR3 DNA sequence: TGCGCCAGTAAAGCTAGCGGAGCAGAGACCCAGTACTTC.

The CDR3 protein is CASKTPGQNYNEQFF. In DNA, the CDR3 is TGTGCCAGCAAGACACCGGGACAGAACTACAATGAGCAGTTCTTC. The V gene is TRBV18, the J gene TRBJ2-1, with TRBD1 identical over 7 bases. The CDR3 totals 15 residues. Trimming cost V 8 bases and J 3 bases; bases outside gene matches: 10. Germline V CDR1 and CDR2: KGHSH, LQKENI.

This chain connects TRBV18 to TRBJ2-4; no clear D. The V gene lost 2 bases and the J gene lost 9 bases, with 14 bases spanning the gap. Germline V gene lookup returns CDR1 KGHSH and CDR2 LQKENI. The CDR3 spans 14 residues. CDR3 loop: CASSPREGSGIQYF. The CDR3 region has the DNA TGTGCCAGCTCACCAAGGGAAGGGTCGGGCATTCAGTACTTC.

The chain combines TRBV7-9 with TRBJ1-5; D unclear. This CDR3 is built from 12 residues. The germline V gene encodes CDR1 SEHNR and CDR2 FQNEAQ (reference sequence). Trimming cost V 1 base and J 8 bases, with 6 bases left between them. CDR3: CASSLGEEPQHF. The CDR3 bases are TGTGCCAGCAGCTTAGGCGAGGAGCCCCAGCATTTT.

This clonotype was picked up many times. The chain uses TRBV30 and TRBJ1-1; TRBD1 matches at 9 bases. This CDR3 is 14 amino acids long. The germline CDR1 and CDR2 sequences are GTSNPN and SVGIG (reference sequence). V gave up 5 bases and J gave up 0 bases; unmatched junction bases: 4. The CDR3 loop is CAWYRGRVNTEAFF. The CDR3 DNA follows: TGTGCCTGGTACAGGGGGCGGGTGAACACTGAAGCTTTCTTT.